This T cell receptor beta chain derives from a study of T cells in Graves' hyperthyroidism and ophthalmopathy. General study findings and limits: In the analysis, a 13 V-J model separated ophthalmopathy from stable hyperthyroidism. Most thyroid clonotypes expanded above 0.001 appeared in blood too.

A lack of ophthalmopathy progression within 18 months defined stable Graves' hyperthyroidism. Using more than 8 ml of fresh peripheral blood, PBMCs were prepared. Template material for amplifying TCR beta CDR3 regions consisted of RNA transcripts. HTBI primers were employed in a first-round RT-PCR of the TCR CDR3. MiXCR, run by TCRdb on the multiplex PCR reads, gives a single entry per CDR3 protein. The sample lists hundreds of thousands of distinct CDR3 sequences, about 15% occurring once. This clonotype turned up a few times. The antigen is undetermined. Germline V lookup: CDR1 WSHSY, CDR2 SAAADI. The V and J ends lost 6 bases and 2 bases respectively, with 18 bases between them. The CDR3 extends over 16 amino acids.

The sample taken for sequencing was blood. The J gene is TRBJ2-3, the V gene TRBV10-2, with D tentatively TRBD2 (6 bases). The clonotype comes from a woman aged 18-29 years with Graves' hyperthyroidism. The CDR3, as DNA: TGCGCCAGCAGACATTTCGGCTGGCGGGACACAGATACGCAGTATTTT. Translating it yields CASRHFGWRDTDTQYF.